This T cell receptor (beta chain) was identified during a study of T cell responses to AZD1222 COVID-19 vaccine. The study's findings and limits: Two AZD1222 administrations were followed by greater Spike-specific TCR breadth and depth.

TCRdb's table, derived via immunoSEQ multiplex PCR, lists solely in-frame clones and lacks some. The profile covers 150,000 to 200,000 clones, with over 85% appearing a single time and 3.6% taken by the ten largest. CDR1 is MGHRA and CDR2 is YSYEKL in the germline V gene. The CDR3 loop spans 16 amino acids. V trimming: 0 bases; J trimming: 4 bases; junction bases outside the gene matches: 3. On this clone: Its target is unknown.

The rearrangement uses TRBV4-1 and TRBJ2-1; 10 bases align to TRBD2. This clonotype originated in an adult who received the MenACWY meningococcal vaccine as a control. This specimen was peripheral blood, taken 28 days after the second dose of the MenACWY control vaccine. The CDR3 spells CASSQEGLADYNEQFF. CDR3 nucleotides: TGCGCCAGCAGCCAAGAAGGACTAGCGGATTACAATGAGCAGTTCTTC.